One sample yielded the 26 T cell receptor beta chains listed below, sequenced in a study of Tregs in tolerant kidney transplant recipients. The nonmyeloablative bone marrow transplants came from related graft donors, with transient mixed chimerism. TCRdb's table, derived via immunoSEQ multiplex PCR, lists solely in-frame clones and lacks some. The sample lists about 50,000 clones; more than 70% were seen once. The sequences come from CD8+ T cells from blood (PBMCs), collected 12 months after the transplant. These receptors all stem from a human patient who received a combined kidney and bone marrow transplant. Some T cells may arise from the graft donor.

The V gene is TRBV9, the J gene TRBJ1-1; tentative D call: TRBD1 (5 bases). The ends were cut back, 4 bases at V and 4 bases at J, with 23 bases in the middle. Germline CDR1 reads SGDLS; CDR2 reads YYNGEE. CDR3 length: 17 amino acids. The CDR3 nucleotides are TGTGCCAGCAGCCCCAACGGGGGGATTGGCGATGGCACTGAAGCTTTCTTT. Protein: CASSPNGGIGDGTEAFF. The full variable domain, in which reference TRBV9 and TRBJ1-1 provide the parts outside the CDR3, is DSGVTQTPKHLITATGQRVTLRCSPRSGDLSVYWYQQSLDQGLQFLIQYYNGEERAKGNILERFSAQQFPDLHSELNLSSLELGDSALYFCASSPNGGIGDGTEAFFGQGTRLTVV.

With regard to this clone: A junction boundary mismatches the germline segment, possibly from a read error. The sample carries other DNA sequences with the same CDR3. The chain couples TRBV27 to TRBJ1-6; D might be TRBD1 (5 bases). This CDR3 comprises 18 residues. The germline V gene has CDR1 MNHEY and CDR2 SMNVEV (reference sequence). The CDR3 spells CASRGQGHLTSYNSPLHF. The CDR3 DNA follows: TGTGCCAGCAGGGGCCAAGGACACTTAACCTCCTATAATTCCCCCCTCCACTTT.

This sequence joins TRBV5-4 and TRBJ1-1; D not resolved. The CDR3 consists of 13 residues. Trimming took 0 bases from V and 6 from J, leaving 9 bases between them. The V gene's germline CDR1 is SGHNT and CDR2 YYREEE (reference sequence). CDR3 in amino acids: CASSLGGVAEAFF. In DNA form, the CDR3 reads TGTGCCAGCAGCTTGGGAGGAGTTGCTGAAGCTTTCTTT.

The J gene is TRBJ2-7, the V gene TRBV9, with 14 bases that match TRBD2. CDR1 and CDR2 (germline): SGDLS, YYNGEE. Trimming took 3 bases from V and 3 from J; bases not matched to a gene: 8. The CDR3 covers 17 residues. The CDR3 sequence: CASSASPGLAGVYEQYF. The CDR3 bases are TGTGCCAGCAGCGCCAGTCCGGGACTAGCGGGGGTCTACGAGCAGTACTTC.

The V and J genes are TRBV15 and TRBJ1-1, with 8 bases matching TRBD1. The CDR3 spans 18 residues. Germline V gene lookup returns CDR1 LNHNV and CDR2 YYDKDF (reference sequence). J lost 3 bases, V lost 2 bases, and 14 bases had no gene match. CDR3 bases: TGTGCCACCAGCAGACCCCCGCACGACAGGGGTCTTGACACTGAAGCTTTCTTT. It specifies CATSRPPHDRGLDTEAFF.

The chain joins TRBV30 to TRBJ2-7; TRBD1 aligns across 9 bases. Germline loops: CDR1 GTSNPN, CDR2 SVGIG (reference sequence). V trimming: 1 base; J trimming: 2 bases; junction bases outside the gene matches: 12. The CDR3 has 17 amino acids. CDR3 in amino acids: CAWSDPSGTGSPYEQYF. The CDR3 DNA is TGTGCCTGGAGTGACCCCTCCGGGACAGGGTCCCCCTACGAGCAGTACTTC.

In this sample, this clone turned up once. The CDR3 nucleotides read TGTGCCAGCAGTTACTCGGAGGGTGACACTGAAGCTTTCTTT. Amino acids: CASSYSEGDTEAFF. The chain carries TRBV6-5 and TRBJ1-1; D is undetermined. CDR3 length: 14 amino acids. Per germline, CDR1 MNHEY and CDR2 SVGAGI. Trimming stripped 0 bases from V and 3 bases from J, with 8 bases between.

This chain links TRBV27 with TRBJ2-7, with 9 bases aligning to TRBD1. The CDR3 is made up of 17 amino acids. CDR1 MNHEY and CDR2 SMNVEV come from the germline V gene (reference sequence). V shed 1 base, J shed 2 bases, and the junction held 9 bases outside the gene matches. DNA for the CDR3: TGTGCCAGCAGTTTATTGCCTTACAGGGACAGGGCCTACGAGCAGTACTTC. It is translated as CASSLLPYRDRAYEQYF.

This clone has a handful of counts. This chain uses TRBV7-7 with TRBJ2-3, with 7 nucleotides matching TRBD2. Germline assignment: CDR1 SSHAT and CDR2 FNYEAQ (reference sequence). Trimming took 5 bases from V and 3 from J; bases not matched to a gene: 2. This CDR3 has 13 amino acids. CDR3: CASSAGLTDTQYF. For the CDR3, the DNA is TGTGCCAGCAGCGCGGGACTAACAGATACGCAGTATTTT.

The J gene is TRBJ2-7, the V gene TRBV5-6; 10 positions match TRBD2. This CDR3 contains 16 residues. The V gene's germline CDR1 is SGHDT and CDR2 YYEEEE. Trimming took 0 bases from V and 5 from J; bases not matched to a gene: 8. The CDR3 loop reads CASSLDTTSGVDEQYF. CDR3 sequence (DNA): TGTGCCAGCAGCTTGGACACTACTAGCGGGGTCGACGAGCAGTACTTC.

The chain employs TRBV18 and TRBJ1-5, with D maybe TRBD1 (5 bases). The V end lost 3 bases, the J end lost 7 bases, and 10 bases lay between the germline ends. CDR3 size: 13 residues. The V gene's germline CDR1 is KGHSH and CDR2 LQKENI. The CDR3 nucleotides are TGTGCCAGCTCACCGTGGGCAGGGCAGCCCCAGCATTTT. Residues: CASSPWAGQPQHF.

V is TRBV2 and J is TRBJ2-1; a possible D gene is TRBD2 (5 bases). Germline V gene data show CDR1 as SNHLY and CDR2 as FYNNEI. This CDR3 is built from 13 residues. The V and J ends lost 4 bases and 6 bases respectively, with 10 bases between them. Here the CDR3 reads CASSVSGLNEQFF. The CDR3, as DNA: TGTGCCAGCAGTGTAAGCGGACTCAATGAGCAGTTCTTC.

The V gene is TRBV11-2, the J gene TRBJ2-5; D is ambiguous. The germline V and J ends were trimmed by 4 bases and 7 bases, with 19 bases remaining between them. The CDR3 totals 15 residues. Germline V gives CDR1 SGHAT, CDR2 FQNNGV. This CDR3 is CASSSRFGLVVTQYF. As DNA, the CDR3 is TGTGCCAGCAGCTCCCGTTTCGGGTTGGTCGTGACCCAGTACTTC.

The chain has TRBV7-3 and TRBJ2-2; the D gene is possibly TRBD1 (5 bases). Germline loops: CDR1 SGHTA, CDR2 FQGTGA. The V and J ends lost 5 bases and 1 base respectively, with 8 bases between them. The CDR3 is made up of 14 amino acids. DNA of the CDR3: TGTGCCAGCAGCGGTACAGGGAACACCGGGGAGCTGTTTTTT. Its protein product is CASSGTGNTGELFF.

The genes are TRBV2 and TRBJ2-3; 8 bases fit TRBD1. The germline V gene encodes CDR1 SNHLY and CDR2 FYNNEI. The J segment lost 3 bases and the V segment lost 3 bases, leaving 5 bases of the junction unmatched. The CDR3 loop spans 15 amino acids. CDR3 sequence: CASSDWQGATDTQYF. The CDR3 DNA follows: TGTGCCAGCAGTGATTGGCAGGGGGCGACAGATACGCAGTATTTT.

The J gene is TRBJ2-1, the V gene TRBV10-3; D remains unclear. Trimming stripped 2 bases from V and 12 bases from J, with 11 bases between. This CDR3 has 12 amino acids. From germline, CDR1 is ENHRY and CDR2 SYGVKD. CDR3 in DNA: TGTGCCATCAGTGAGCTGACTGAATGGCAGTTCTTC. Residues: CAISELTEWQFF.

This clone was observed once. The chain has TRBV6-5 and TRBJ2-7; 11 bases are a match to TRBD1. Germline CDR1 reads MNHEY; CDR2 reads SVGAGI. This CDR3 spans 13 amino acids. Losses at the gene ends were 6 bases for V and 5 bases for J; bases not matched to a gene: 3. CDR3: CASSPGQGDEQYF. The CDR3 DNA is TGTGCCAGCAGCCCGGGACAGGGGGACGAGCAGTACTTC.

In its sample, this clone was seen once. The CDR3 loop is CASSQVQRSSSYEQYF. In nucleotides, the CDR3 is TGCGCCAGCAGCCAAGTACAGCGGTCAAGCTCCTACGAGCAGTACTTC. The chain recombines TRBV4-3 with TRBJ2-7, with D perhaps TRBD2 (5 bases). The CDR3 has 16 residues. V shed 1 base and J shed 0 bases, with 13 bases lying between them. Per the germline V gene, CDR1 is LGHNA and CDR2 is YSLEER.

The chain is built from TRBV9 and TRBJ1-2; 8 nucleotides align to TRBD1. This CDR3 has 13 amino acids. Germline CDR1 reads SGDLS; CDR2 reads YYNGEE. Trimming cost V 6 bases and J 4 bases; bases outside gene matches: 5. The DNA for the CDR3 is TGTGCCAGCACCAGGGGGCTTTCCTATGGCTACACCTTC. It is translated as CASTRGLSYGYTF.

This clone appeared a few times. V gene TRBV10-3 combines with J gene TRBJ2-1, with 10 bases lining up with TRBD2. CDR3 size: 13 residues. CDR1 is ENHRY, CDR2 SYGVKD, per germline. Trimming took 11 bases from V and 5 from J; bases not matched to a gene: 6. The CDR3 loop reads CASPAGGDNEQFF. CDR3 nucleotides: TGTGCCTCGCCAGCGGGGGGGGACAATGAGCAGTTCTTC.

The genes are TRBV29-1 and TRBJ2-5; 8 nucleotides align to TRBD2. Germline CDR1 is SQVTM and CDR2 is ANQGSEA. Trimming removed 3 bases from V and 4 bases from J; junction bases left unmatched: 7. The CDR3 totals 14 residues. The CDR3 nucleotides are TGCAGCGTTGATGGAAGCGGGAGTTCAGAGACCCAGTACTTC. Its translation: CSVDGSGSSETQYF. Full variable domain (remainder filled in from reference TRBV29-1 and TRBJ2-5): SAVISQKPSRDICQRGTSLTIQCQVDSQVTMMFWYRQQPGQSLTLIATANQGSEATYESGFVIDKFPISRPNLTFSTLTVSNMSPEDSSIYLCSVDGSGSSETQYFGPGTRLLVL.

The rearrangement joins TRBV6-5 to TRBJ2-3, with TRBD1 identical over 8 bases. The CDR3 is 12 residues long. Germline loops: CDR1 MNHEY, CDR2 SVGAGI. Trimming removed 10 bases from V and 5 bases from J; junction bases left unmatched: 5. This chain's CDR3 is CATWTGLDTQYF. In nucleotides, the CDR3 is TGTGCCACCTGGACAGGGTTAGATACGCAGTATTTT.

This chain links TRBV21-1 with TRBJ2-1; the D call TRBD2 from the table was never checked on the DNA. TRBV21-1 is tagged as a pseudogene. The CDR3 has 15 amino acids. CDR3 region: CASGGTSGMYNEQFF. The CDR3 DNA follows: TGTGCCAGCGGGGGGACTAGCGGGATGTACAATGAGCAGTTCTTC.

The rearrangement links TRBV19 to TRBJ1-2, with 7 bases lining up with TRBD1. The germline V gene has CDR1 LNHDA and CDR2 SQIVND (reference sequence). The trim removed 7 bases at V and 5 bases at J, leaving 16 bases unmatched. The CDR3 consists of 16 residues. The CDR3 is CASIGITPGQRYGYTF. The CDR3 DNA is TGTGCCAGTATTGGGATAACACCGGGACAGCGATATGGCTACACCTTC. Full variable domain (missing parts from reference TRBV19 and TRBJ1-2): DGGITQSPKYLFRKEGQNVTLSCEQNLNHDAMYWYRQDPGQGLRLIYYSQIVNDFQKGDIAEGYSVSREKKESFPLTVTSAQKNPTAFYLCASIGITPGQRYGYTFGSGTRLTVV.

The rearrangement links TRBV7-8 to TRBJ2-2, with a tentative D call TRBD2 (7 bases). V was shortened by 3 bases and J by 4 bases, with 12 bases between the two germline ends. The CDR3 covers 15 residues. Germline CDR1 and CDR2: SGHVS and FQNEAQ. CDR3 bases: TGTGCCAGCAGCTTCGGGGGGCTTGGCACCGGGGAGCTGTTTTTT. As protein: CASSFGGLGTGELFF.

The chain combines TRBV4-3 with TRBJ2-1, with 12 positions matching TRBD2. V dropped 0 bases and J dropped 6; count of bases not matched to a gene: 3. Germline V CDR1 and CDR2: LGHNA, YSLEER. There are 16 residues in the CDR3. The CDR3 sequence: CASSQDTSGGLNEQFF. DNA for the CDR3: TGCGCCAGCAGCCAAGATACTAGCGGGGGGCTCAATGAGCAGTTCTTC.